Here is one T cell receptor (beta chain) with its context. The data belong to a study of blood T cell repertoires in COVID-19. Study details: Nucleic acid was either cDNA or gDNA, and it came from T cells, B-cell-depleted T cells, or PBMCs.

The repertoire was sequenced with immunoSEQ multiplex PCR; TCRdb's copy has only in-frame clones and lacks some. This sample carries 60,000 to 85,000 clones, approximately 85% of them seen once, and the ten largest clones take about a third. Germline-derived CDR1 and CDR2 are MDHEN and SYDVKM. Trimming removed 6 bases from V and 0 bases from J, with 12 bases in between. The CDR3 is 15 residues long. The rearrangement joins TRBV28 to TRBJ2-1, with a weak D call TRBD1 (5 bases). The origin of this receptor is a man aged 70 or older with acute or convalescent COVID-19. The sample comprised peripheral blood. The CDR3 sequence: CASRDTLSSYNEQFF. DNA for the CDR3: TGTGCCAGCAGGGACACATTAAGCTCCTACAATGAGCAGTTCTTC.